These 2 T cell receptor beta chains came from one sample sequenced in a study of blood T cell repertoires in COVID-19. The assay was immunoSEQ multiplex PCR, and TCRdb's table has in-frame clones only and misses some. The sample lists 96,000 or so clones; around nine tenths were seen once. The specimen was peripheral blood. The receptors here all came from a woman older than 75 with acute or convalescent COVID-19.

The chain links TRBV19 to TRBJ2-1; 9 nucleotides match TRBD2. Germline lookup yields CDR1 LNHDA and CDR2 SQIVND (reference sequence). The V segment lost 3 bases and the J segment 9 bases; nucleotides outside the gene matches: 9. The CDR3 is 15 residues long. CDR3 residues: CASSIRLAGYAEQFF. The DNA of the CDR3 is TGTGCCAGTAGTATTCGGCTAGCGGGGTATGCTGAGCAGTTCTTC.

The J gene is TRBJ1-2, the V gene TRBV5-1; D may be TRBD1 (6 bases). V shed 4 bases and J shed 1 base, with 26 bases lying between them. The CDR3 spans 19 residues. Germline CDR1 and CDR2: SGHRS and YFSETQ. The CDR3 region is CASSKQGPVTIANNYGYTF. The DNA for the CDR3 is TGCGCCAGCAGCAAACAGGGACCTGTAACAATAGCAAATAACTATGGCTACACCTTC.